This is a list of T cell receptor beta chains from one sample in a study of blood T cell repertoires in COVID-19. Sequenced by immunoSEQ multiplex PCR; TCRdb stores in-frame clones only, minus some. This table has fewer than 200,000 clones, 82% appearing once. Sequencing was performed on PBMCs or T cells enriched from blood (not recorded which). The receptors stem from a man aged 55 to 69 who had recovered from COVID-19. The CDR3 runs from the conserved cysteine through the conserved F or W. The D gene is left open where the match is weak. Expanded clones get a size class; other rows say once, few or many, or leave the size out.

d_gene: NA
abundance: NA
j_gene: TRBJ1-1
v_gene: TRBV7-2
CDR3aa: CASSLAPEIEAFF
CDR3nt: TGTGCCAGCAGCTTAGCGCCCGAGATTGAAGCTTTCTTT

d_gene: NA
abundance: once
j_gene: TRBJ2-5
v_gene: TRBV7-3
CDR3aa: CASSLAPAQETQYF
CDR3nt: TGTGCCAGCAGCTTGGCCCCAGCGCAAGAGACCCAGTACTTC

d_gene: NA
abundance: few
j_gene: TRBJ2-5
v_gene: TRBV30
CDR3aa: CAWRVGGRETQYF
CDR3nt: TGTGCCTGGAGGGTGGGAGGTCGGGAGACCCAGTACTTC

d_gene: NA
abundance: NA
j_gene: TRBJ1-1
v_gene: TRBV18
CDR3aa: CASSPSSGSTEAFF
CDR3nt: TGTGCCAGCTCACCCTCCAGCGGGAGCACTGAAGCTTTCTTT

d_gene: TRBD1
abundance: once
j_gene: TRBJ2-3
v_gene: TRBV27
CDR3aa: CASSSPRDRAPRDTQYF
CDR3nt: TGTGCCAGCAGTTCGCCTCGGGACAGGGCGCCGAGGGATACGCAGTATTTT

d_gene: NA
abundance: NA
j_gene: TRBJ1-1
v_gene: TRBV28
CDR3aa: CASRGAIRGFAEAFF
CDR3nt: TGTGCCAGCAGGGGGGCGATTCGTGGGTTCGCTGAAGCTTTCTTT

d_gene: NA
abundance: NA
j_gene: TRBJ1-4
v_gene: TRBV2
CDR3aa: CASRGALGEKLFF
CDR3nt: TGTGCCAGCAGAGGGGCGTTGGGTGAAAAACTGTTTTTT

d_gene: NA
abundance: NA
j_gene: TRBJ2-5
v_gene: TRBV28
CDR3aa: CASSRAPGQYGETQYF
CDR3nt: TGTGCCAGCAGCCGAGCCCCGGGACAATACGGAGAGACCCAGTACTTC

d_gene: NA
abundance: NA
j_gene: TRBJ1-1
v_gene: TRBV9
CDR3aa: CASSVRAVSGTEAFF
CDR3nt: TGTGCCAGCAGCGTCAGGGCTGTCTCGGGCACTGAAGCTTTCTTT

d_gene: TRBD1
abundance: NA
j_gene: TRBJ1-2
v_gene: TRBV28
CDR3aa: CASSLLRGQVYGYTF
CDR3nt: TGTGCCAGCAGTTTATTAAGGGGGCAGGTCTATGGCTACACCTTC

d_gene: TRBD1
abundance: NA
j_gene: TRBJ2-7
v_gene: TRBV28
CDR3aa: CASMAGTGGREQYF
CDR3nt: TGTGCCAGCATGGCCGGGACAGGGGGCCGCGAGCAGTACTTC

d_gene: NA
abundance: few
j_gene: TRBJ2-1
v_gene: TRBV11-3
CDR3aa: CASSSHSLSLNEQFF
CDR3nt: TGTGCCAGCAGCTCTCACAGTTTGTCGCTCAATGAGCAGTTCTTC

d_gene: NA
abundance: NA
j_gene: TRBJ2-1
v_gene: TRBV30
CDR3aa: CAWTRENSEQFF
CDR3nt: TGTGCCTGGACCCGGGAGAATAGTGAGCAGTTCTTC

d_gene: NA
abundance: NA
j_gene: TRBJ1-1
v_gene: TRBV3-1/TRBV3-2
CDR3aa: CASSHPRTEAFF
CDR3nt: TGTGCCAGCAGCCATCCGAGGACTGAAGCTTTCTTT

d_gene: NA
abundance: NA
j_gene: TRBJ2-4
v_gene: TRBV4-1
CDR3aa: CASSQQGQPMGVAKNIQYF
CDR3nt: TGCGCCAGCAGCCAACAGGGACAACCTATGGGGGTAGCCAAAAACATTCAGTACTTC

d_gene: TRBD1
abundance: NA
j_gene: TRBJ1-1
v_gene: TRBV12-5
CDR3aa: CASGQGARVTEAFF
CDR3nt: TGTGCTAGTGGTCAGGGGGCGCGGGTCACTGAAGCTTTCTTT

d_gene: NA
abundance: NA
j_gene: TRBJ2-1
v_gene: TRBV28
CDR3aa: CASKLRVVNEQFF
CDR3nt: TGTGCCAGCAAACTCAGGGTGGTCAATGAGCAGTTCTTC

d_gene: TRBD1
abundance: NA
j_gene: TRBJ2-2
v_gene: TRBV24-1
CDR3aa: CATSVQGASTGELFF
CDR3nt: TGTGCCACCAGTGTTCAGGGGGCGAGCACCGGGGAGCTGTTTTTT

d_gene: TRBD2
abundance: NA
j_gene: TRBJ2-1
v_gene: TRBV9
CDR3aa: CASSHSSGSSYNEQFF
CDR3nt: TGTGCCAGCAGCCATAGTAGCGGGAGCTCCTACAATGAGCAGTTCTTC

d_gene: TRBD1
abundance: NA
j_gene: TRBJ1-1
v_gene: TRBV7-9
CDR3aa: CASSVPGQGYTEAFF
CDR3nt: TGTGCCAGCAGCGTGCCGGGACAGGGGTATACTGAAGCTTTCTTT

d_gene: NA
abundance: NA
j_gene: TRBJ1-4
v_gene: TRBV3-1/TRBV3-2
CDR3aa: CASSQGGPTNEKLFF
CDR3nt: TGTGCCAGCAGCCAAGGGGGCCCAACTAATGAAAAACTGTTTTTT

d_gene: TRBD2
abundance: few
j_gene: TRBJ2-3
v_gene: TRBV11-3
CDR3aa: CASSMGTSGGGTDTQYF
CDR3nt: TGTGCCAGCTCAATGGGGACTAGCGGGGGTGGCACAGATACGCAGTATTTT

d_gene: NA
abundance: NA
j_gene: TRBJ1-6
v_gene: TRBV2
CDR3aa: CASRPTENSPLHF
CDR3nt: TGTGCCAGCAGACCGACAGAGAATTCACCCCTCCACTTT

d_gene: TRBD2
abundance: NA
j_gene: TRBJ2-5
v_gene: TRBV2
CDR3aa: CASARQRGGGETQYF
CDR3nt: TGTGCCAGTGCACGTCAGCGGGGGGGAGGAGAGACCCAGTACTTC

d_gene: NA
abundance: NA
j_gene: TRBJ1-2
v_gene: TRBV5-6
CDR3aa: CASSSRLNYGYTF
CDR3nt: TGTGCCAGCAGCTCCAGGCTTAACTATGGCTACACCTTC

d_gene: TRBD1
abundance: NA
j_gene: TRBJ2-1
v_gene: TRBV5-4
CDR3aa: CASSLAGQGNYNEQFF
CDR3nt: TGTGCCAGCAGCTTGGCGGGACAGGGTAACTACAATGAGCAGTTCTTC

d_gene: NA
abundance: NA
j_gene: TRBJ1-4
v_gene: TRBV7-6
CDR3aa: CASSLDQGGNEKLFF
CDR3nt: TGTGCCAGCAGCTTAGATCAGGGTGGCAATGAAAAACTGTTTTTT

d_gene: TRBD1
abundance: NA
j_gene: TRBJ2-2
v_gene: TRBV28
CDR3aa: CASIRISIPGQGASGELFF
CDR3nt: TGTGCCAGCATTCGAATATCCATCCCGGGACAGGGGGCTTCCGGGGAGCTGTTTTTT

d_gene: NA
abundance: NA
j_gene: TRBJ2-7
v_gene: TRBV5-5
CDR3aa: CASSLGTQSYEQYF
CDR3nt: TGTGCCAGCAGCTTGGGGACACAATCCTACGAGCAGTACTTC

d_gene: TRBD2
abundance: once
j_gene: TRBJ2-1
v_gene: TRBV28
CDR3aa: CASSPERGGRNEQFF
CDR3nt: TGTGCCAGCAGCCCCGAGCGGGGGGGTCGCAATGAGCAGTTCTTC

d_gene: TRBD2
abundance: NA
j_gene: TRBJ2-7
v_gene: TRBV20-1
CDR3aa: CSASRPGLAGGVLNYEQYF
CDR3nt: TGCAGTGCTAGTCGTCCGGGACTAGCGGGAGGGGTACTTAACTACGAGCAGTACTTC

d_gene: TRBD1
abundance: NA
j_gene: TRBJ1-2
v_gene: TRBV18
CDR3aa: CASSPDRTGVGYGYTF
CDR3nt: TGTGCCAGCTCACCCGACCGGACAGGGGTGGGCTATGGCTACACCTTC

d_gene: TRBD1
abundance: NA
j_gene: TRBJ1-1
v_gene: TRBV4-1
CDR3aa: CASSQGAGYTGDEAFF
CDR3nt: TGCGCCAGCAGCCAAGGAGCAGGTTATACAGGGGATGAAGCTTTCTTT

d_gene: NA
abundance: NA
j_gene: TRBJ2-3
v_gene: TRBV7-2
CDR3aa: CASSLDDSTDTQYF
CDR3nt: TGTGCCAGCAGCTTAGATGACTCCACAGATACGCAGTATTTT

d_gene: TRBD1
abundance: NA
j_gene: TRBJ2-7
v_gene: TRBV2
CDR3aa: CASSETGGHEQYF
CDR3nt: TGTGCCAGCAGTGAAACAGGGGGCCACGAGCAGTACTTC

d_gene: NA
abundance: NA
j_gene: TRBJ1-3
v_gene: TRBV28
CDR3aa: CASIEGSGNTIYF
CDR3nt: TGTGCCAGCATTGAGGGTTCTGGAAACACCATATATTTT

d_gene: TRBD1
abundance: NA
j_gene: TRBJ2-7
v_gene: TRBV6-5
CDR3aa: CASSITGQGTYEQYF
CDR3nt: TGTGCCAGCAGCATAACGGGACAGGGAACCTACGAGCAGTACTTC

d_gene: TRBD1
abundance: NA
j_gene: TRBJ1-2
v_gene: TRBV6-5
CDR3aa: CASSPGQGATYGYTF
CDR3nt: TGTGCCAGCAGTCCCGGACAGGGGGCTACCTATGGCTACACCTTC

d_gene: TRBD1
abundance: NA
j_gene: TRBJ2-2
v_gene: TRBV24-1
CDR3aa: CATSDPTGWNTGELFF
CDR3nt: TGTGCCACCAGTGATCCGACAGGGTGGAACACCGGGGAGCTGTTTTTT